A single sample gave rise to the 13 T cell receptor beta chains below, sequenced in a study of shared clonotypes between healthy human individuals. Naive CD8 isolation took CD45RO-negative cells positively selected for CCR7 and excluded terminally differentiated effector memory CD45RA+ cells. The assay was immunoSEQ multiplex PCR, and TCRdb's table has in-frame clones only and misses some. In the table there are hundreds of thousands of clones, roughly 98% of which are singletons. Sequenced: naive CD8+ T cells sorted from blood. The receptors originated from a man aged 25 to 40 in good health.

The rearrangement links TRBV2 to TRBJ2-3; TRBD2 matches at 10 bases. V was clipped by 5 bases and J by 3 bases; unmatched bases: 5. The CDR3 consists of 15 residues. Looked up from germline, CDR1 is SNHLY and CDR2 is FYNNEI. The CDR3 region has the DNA TGTGCCAGCAGTCCTCAGACTAGCGGGACAGATACGCAGTATTTT. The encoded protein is CASSPQTSGTDTQYF.

The chain's CDR3 is CASSQVLVAGELFF. As DNA, the CDR3 is TGCGCCAGCAGCCAAGTCCTAGTGGCCGGGGAGCTGTTTTTT. The chain employs TRBV4-1 and TRBJ2-2; D gene uncertain. V was pared by 1 base and J by 6 bases, with 9 bases between. CDR1 MGHRA and CDR2 YSYEKL come from the germline V gene. The CDR3 length is 14 residues.

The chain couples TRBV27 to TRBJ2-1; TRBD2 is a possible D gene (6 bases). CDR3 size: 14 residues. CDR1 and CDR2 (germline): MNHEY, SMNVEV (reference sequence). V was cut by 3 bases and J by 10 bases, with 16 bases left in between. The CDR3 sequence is CASSFEAGMDEQFF. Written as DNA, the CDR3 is TGTGCCAGCAGTTTTGAGGCGGGAATGGACGAGCAGTTCTTC.

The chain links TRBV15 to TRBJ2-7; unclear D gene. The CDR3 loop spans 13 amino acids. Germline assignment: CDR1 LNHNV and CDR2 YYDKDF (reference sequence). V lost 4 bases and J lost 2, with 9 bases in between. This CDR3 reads CATSNLGAYEQYF. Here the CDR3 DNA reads TGTGCCACCAGCAATCTGGGCGCCTACGAGCAGTACTTC.

The CDR3 DNA is TGTGCCAGCAGCTTGGACAGGGGGACCGAGCAGTACTTC. Protein: CASSLDRGTEQYF. The chain links TRBV7-8 to TRBJ2-7; 10 bases fit TRBD1. Trimming at V came to 3 bases and at J to 6 bases, leaving 2 bases not matched to a gene. The CDR3 totals 13 residues. Germline values: CDR1 SGHVS, CDR2 FQNEAQ.

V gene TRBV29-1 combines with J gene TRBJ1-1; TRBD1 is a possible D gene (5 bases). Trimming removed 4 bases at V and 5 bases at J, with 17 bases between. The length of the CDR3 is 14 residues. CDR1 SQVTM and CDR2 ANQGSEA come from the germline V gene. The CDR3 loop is CSVAGVAGRTEAFF. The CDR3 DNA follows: TGCAGCGTTGCCGGTGTGGCAGGGAGGACTGAAGCTTTCTTT. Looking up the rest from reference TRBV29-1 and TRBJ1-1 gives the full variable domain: SAVISQKPSRDICQRGTSLTIQCQVDSQVTMMFWYRQQPGQSLTLIATANQGSEATYESGFVIDKFPISRPNLTFSTLTVSNMSPEDSSIYLCSVAGVAGRTEAFFGQGTRLTVV.

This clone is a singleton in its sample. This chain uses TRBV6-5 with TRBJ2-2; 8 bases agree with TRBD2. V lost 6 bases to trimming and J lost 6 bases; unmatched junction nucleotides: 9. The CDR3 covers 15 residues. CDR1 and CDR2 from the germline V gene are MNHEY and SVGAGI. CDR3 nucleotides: TGTGCCAGCAGCCCCAGCGGGAGAGCCTCCGGGGAGCTGTTTTTT. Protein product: CASSPSGRASGELFF.

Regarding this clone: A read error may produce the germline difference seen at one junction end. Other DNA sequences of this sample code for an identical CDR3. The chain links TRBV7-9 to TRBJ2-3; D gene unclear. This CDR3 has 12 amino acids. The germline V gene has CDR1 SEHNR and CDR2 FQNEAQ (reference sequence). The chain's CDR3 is CASSLGTDTQYF. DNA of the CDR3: TGTGCCAGCAGCTTAGGCACGGATACGCAGTATTTT.

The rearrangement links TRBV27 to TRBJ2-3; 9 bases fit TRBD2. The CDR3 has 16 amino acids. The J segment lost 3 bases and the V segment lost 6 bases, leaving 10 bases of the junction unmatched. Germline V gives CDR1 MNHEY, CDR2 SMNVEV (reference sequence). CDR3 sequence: CASRLAGVGRTDTQYF. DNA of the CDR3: TGTGCCAGCAGGTTAGCGGGAGTGGGGAGGACAGATACGCAGTATTTT.

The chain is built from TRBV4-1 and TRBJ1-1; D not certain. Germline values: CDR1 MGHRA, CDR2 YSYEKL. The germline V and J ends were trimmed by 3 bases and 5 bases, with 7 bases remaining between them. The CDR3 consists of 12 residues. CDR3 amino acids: CASSHGGTEAFF. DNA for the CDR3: TGCGCCAGCAGCCACGGAGGGACTGAAGCTTTCTTT.

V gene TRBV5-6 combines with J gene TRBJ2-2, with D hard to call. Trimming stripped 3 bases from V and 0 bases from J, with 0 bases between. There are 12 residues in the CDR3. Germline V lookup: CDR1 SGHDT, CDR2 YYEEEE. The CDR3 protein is CASSSNTGELFF. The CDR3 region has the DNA TGTGCCAGCAGCTCGAACACCGGGGAGCTGTTTTTT.

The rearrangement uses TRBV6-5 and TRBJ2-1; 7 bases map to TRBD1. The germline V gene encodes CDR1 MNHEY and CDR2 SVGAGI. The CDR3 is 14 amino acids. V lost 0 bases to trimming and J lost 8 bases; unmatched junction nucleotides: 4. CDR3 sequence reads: CASSYSLGGYEQFF. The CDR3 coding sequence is TGTGCCAGCAGTTACTCGTTAGGGGGCTATGAGCAGTTCTTC.

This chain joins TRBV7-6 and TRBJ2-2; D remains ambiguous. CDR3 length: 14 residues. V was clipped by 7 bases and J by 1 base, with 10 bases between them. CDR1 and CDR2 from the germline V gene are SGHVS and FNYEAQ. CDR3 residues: CASTYLLNTGELFF. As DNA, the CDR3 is TGTGCCAGCACCTATCTCTTGAACACCGGGGAGCTGTTTTTT.